The 16 T cell receptor beta chains below all came from one sample that was sequenced in a study of molecular identifiers for immune sequencing clone quantification. Via MiXCR, TCRdb re-called the PCR reads, giving one row per CDR3 protein. The sample consists of 300,000 to 400,000 distinct CDR3 sequences, 20% to 25% of them appearing once. Material for sequencing was naive CD8+ T cells from blood, with Jurkat cell RNA spiked in. Documented subset: FACS-sorted CD8+CD4-CCR7+CD45RA+ naive T cells. These receptors were obtained from a human donor in good health. Some libraries in this study had Jurkat cell RNA spiked in.

In this sample, this clonotype turned up many times. The rearrangement joins TRBV28 to TRBJ1-1, with D possibly being TRBD1 (6 bases). Germline V lookup: CDR1 MDHEN, CDR2 SYDVKM. The V end lost 3 bases, the J end lost 4 bases, and 15 bases lay between the germline ends. There are 15 residues in the CDR3. CDR3 nucleotides: TGTGCCAGCAGTTTGATCGGGGGCTTGGGCACTGAAGCTTTCTTT. It specifies CASSLIGGLGTEAFF.

This clonotype was seen once. A much bigger clone sits one base away, suggesting this may be a read error. The chain couples TRBV7-9 to TRBJ2-3; TRBD1 aligns across 7 bases. The length of the CDR3 is 18 residues. Germline lookup yields CDR1 SEHNR and CDR2 FQNEAQ (reference sequence). The V gene end was trimmed by 1 base and the J gene end by 5 bases; junction bases not matched to a gene: 15. The CDR3 nucleotides read TGTGCCAGCAGCTTAGACGATGCTGTCAGGGGGTTCGGAGATACGCAGTATTTT. As protein: CASSLDDAVRGFGDTQYF.

Concerning this clonotype: This sequence may be a read error, since a much larger clone differs from it by one base. The V gene is TRBV7-9, the J gene TRBJ2-7, with D perhaps matching TRBD2 (6 bases). Trimming left V 8 bases short and J 2 bases short, with 16 bases between. The germline V gene has CDR1 SEHNR and CDR2 FQNEAQ (reference sequence). The CDR3 contains 14 residues. CDR3 sequence reads: CASGGSAGTYEQYF. The CDR3 coding sequence is TGTGCCAGCGGGGGGAGCGCTGGCACCTACGAGCAGTACTTC. The complete variable domain, with remaining parts taken from reference TRBV7-9 and TRBJ2-7, reads DTGVSQNPRHKITKRGQNVTFRCDPISEHNRLYWYRQTLGQGPEFLTYFQNEAQLEKSRLLSDRFSAERPKGSFSTLEIQRTEQGDSAMYLCASGGSAGTYEQYFGPGTRLTVT.

This clonotype was found many times. The rearrangement links TRBV29-1 to TRBJ2-7; D not resolved. Trimming took 5 bases from V and 0 from J, leaving 8 bases between them. The CDR3 is made up of 12 amino acids. Germline V gene data show CDR1 as SQVTM and CDR2 as ANQGSEA. The CDR3 region is CSVSHLSYEQYF. In DNA form, the CDR3 reads TGCAGCGTTTCCCACCTCTCCTACGAGCAGTACTTC.

This clonotype occurred many times. The chain carries TRBV6-6 and TRBJ2-3; no definite D call. Germline V CDR1 and CDR2: MNHNY, SVGAGI (reference sequence). Trimming pared 0 bases from V and 0 bases from J, leaving 13 bases between. The CDR3 runs 17 residues. The chain's CDR3 is CASSYSLSPKSTDTQYF. CDR3 DNA sequence: TGTGCCAGCAGTTACTCGCTTTCCCCTAAGAGCACAGATACGCAGTATTTT.

This clonotype was counted at least ten times. CDR3 DNA sequence: TGTGCCAGCAGCCCAGGGGTGTACTGGACAGATACGCAGTATTTT. Its translation: CASSPGVYWTDTQYF. The genes are TRBV7-9 and TRBJ2-3; a weak D match, TRBD1 (6 bases). V lost 5 bases and J 3 bases, leaving 15 bases between the germline ends. CDR3 length: 15 amino acids. Germline CDR1 SEHNR, CDR2 FQNEAQ (reference sequence).

This clonotype was counted many times. V is TRBV4-1 and J is TRBJ1-1; 9 bases agree with TRBD1. The CDR3 is 15 amino acids. Germline V gives CDR1 MGHRA, CDR2 YSYEKL. Trimming removed 3 bases from V and 3 bases from J; junction bases left unmatched: 5. The CDR3 DNA is TGCGCCAGCAGCCACTTGACAGGGGGTTACACTGAAGCTTTCTTT. Amino acids: CASSHLTGGYTEAFF.

In the case of this clonotype: A much larger clone lies one base from this, so it may be a read error. The rearrangement links TRBV4-1 to TRBJ2-3; 7 bases are a match to TRBD1. CDR3 length: 15 residues. Germline V gene lookup returns CDR1 MGHRA and CDR2 YSYEKL. CDR3 DNA sequence: TGCGCCAGCAGCCATGGACAGGACCCAACAGATATGCAGTATTTT. Protein sequence: CASSHGQDPTDMQYF.

The genes are TRBV4-3 and TRBJ1-1; D call uncertain. This CDR3 has 14 residues. V was pared by 0 bases and J by 0 bases, with 5 bases between. Germline V gives CDR1 LGHNA, CDR2 YSLEER. CDR3 coding DNA: TGCGCCAGCAGCCAAGAGCGGATGAACACTGAAGCTTTCTTT. It encodes CASSQERMNTEAFF.

CDR3 region: CASSQEAGTDLYNEQFF. CDR3 in DNA: TGCGCCAGCAGCCAAGAAGCGGGGACCGATCTCTACAATGAGCAGTTCTTC. This rearrangement joins TRBV4-1 to TRBJ2-1, with 7 nucleotides matching TRBD2. CDR3 length: 17 amino acids. Germline V gives CDR1 MGHRA, CDR2 YSYEKL. After removal of 0 bases from V and 3 bases from J, the junction contained 8 bases not matched to a gene.

Concerning this clonotype: A much larger clone sits a single nucleotide away, making a read error possible. CDR3 protein: CASSLVFAYEQYF. The CDR3 DNA is TGTGCCAGCAGCTTAGTGTTCGCCTACGAGCAGTACTTC. The V gene is TRBV7-9, the J gene TRBJ2-7; no reliable D call. V was trimmed by 1 base and J by 2 bases, leaving 6 bases between them. Germline V gene data show CDR1 as SEHNR and CDR2 as FQNEAQ (reference sequence). CDR3 size: 13 residues.

This clonotype was seen repeatedly, ten times or more. The CDR3 DNA reads as TGTGCCAGCAGCTTATTTGGTAGCGGGAGCGGGCACAATGAGCAGTTCTTC. Translating gives CASSLFGSGSGHNEQFF. The genes are TRBV7-9 and TRBJ2-1, with 9 bases matching TRBD2. Germline loops: CDR1 SEHNR, CDR2 FQNEAQ (reference sequence). This CDR3 has 17 residues. With V trimmed by 2 bases and J by 5 bases, 10 bases remained unmatched.

This clonotype appeared many times. The chain combines TRBV7-9 with TRBJ1-1; D is unresolved. CDR3 size: 12 residues. The V gene lost 6 bases and the J gene lost 3 bases, with 8 bases spanning the gap. Per germline, CDR1 SEHNR and CDR2 FQNEAQ (reference sequence). The CDR3 sequence is CASSYGDTEAFF. In DNA, the CDR3 is TGTGCCAGCAGTTATGGAGACACTGAAGCTTTCTTT.

Many counts were recorded for this clonotype. The V gene is TRBV20-1, the J gene TRBJ1-5; D not certain. The CDR3 spans 14 residues. Germline V gene data show CDR1 as DFQATT and CDR2 as SNEGSKA (reference sequence). Trimming stripped 2 bases from V and 0 bases from J, with 8 bases between. CDR3 sequence: CSARLGDSNQPQHF. CDR3 nucleotides: TGCAGTGCTAGACTCGGAGATAGCAATCAGCCCCAGCATTTT.

This clonotype came up many times. The CDR3 protein is CASSFGQGRTEAFF. As DNA, the CDR3 is TGTGCCAGCAGCTTCGGACAGGGTCGCACTGAAGCTTTCTTT. The chain is built from TRBV7-3 and TRBJ1-1; the match to TRBD1 covers 8 bases. The CDR3 has 14 residues. The trim removed 3 bases at V and 4 bases at J, leaving 4 bases unmatched. Germline V gives CDR1 SGHTA, CDR2 FQGTGA.

This clonotype was seen at least ten times. The chain uses TRBV7-8 and TRBJ1-1, with D possibly TRBD1 on 5 matching bases. In germline, CDR1 is SGHVS, CDR2 FQNEAQ. V was pared by 1 base and J by 0 bases, with 15 bases between. The length of the CDR3 is 17 residues. For the CDR3, the DNA is TGTGCCAGCAGCTTAGACGGACAAGGACAAATGAACACTGAAGCTTTCTTT. Encoded protein: CASSLDGQGQMNTEAFF.